This T cell receptor beta chain was profiled in a study of blood T cell repertoires in COVID-19. Study details: PBMCs, B-cell-depleted T cells, or T cells provided the cDNA or gDNA that made up the material.

Original processing notes: Estimation of nucleated cell counts relied on the amplification of reference gene primers. Data came from immunoSEQ multiplex PCR; TCRdb stores just in-frame clones and leaves some out. That table gives V, J and clone size, and the DNA gave D and trimming. The sample lists 84,000 or so clones; more than 65% were seen once. The CDR3 runs to 15 residues. Trimming pared 5 bases from V and 1 base from J, leaving 11 bases between. The germline gives CDR1 LNHDA, CDR2 SQIVND (reference sequence). Patients at the Seattle site were enrolled during active infection and followed longitudinally.

The genes are TRBV19 and TRBJ2-2, with D perhaps matching TRBD2 (5 bases). The specimen sequenced was peripheral blood. The TCR comes from a man between 65 and 85 years old with COVID-19, enrolled during active disease. CDR3 in DNA: TGTGCCAGTAGTGTGGGGAGAGGGAACACCGGGGAGCTGTTTTTT. It encodes CASSVGRGNTGELFF.